This record covers a single T cell receptor (beta chain). The CDR3 sequence is 19 residues long. The J segment lost 2 bases and the V segment lost 4 bases, leaving 16 bases of the junction unmatched. In germline, CDR1 is SGHTS, CDR2 YDEGEE. The sample originates from a study of blood T cell repertoires in COVID-19. Clones were read by immunoSEQ multiplex PCR, and TCRdb kept only the in-frame ones, dropping some. Of about 250,000 clones in the sample, 85% to 90% were seen once. Input material: PBMCs or T cells enriched from blood (not recorded which). The rearrangement uses TRBV5-8 and TRBJ1-3; TRBD1 agrees at 9 bases. The TCR comes from a man between 18 and 35 years old who had recovered from COVID-19. The CDR3 spells CASSRTYYKGQGPGNTIYF. The DNA of the CDR3 is TGTGCCAGCAGCCGAACCTATTATAAGGGACAGGGACCTGGAAACACCATATATTTT.